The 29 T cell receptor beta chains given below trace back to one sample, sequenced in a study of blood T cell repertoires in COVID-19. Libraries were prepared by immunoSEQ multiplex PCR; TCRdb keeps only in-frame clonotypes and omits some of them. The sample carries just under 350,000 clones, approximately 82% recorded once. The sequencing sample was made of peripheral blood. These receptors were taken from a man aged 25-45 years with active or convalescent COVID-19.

For the CDR3, the DNA is TGTGCCAGCAGTTTGCTAGCGGGAGGGAACACCGGGGAGCTGTTTTTT. Amino acid sequence: CASSLLAGGNTGELFF. This chain joins TRBV28 and TRBJ2-2; 11 bases map to TRBD2. The V gene end was trimmed by 3 bases and the J gene end by 1 base; junction bases not matched to a gene: 1. There are 16 residues in the CDR3. Looked up from germline, CDR1 is MDHEN and CDR2 is SYDVKM.

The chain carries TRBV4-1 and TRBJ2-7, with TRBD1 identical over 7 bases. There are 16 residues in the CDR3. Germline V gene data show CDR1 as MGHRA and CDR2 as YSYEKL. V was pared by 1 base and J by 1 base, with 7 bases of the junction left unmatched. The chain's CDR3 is CASSQGFLGQSYEQYF. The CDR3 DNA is TGCGCCAGCAGCCAAGGTTTTTTGGGACAGTCCTACGAGCAGTACTTC.

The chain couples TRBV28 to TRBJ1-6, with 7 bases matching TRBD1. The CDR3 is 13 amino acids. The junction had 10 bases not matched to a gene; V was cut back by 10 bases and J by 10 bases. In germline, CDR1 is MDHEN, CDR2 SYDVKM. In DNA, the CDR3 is TGTGCCATCGGACCAGGGGGGCAGTCACCCCTCCACTTT. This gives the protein CAIGPGGQSPLHF. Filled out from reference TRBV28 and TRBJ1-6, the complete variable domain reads DVKVTQSSRYLVKRTGEKVFLECVQDMDHENMFWYRQDPGLGLRLIYFSYDVKMKEKGDIPEGYSVSREKKERFSLILESASTNQTSMYLCAIGPGGQSPLHFGNGTRLTVT.

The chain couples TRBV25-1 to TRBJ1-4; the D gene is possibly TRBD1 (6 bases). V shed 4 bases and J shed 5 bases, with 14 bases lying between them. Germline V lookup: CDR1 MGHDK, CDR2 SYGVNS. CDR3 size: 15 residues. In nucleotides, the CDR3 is TGTGCCAGCAGTGGGTTTGACAGGTCCAATGAAAAACTGTTTTTT. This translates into CASSGFDRSNEKLFF.

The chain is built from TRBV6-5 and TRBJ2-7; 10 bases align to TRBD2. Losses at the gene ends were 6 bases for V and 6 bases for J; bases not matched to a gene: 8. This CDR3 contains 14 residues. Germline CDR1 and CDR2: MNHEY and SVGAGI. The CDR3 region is CASRGAGGLREQYF. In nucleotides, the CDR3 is TGTGCCAGCAGGGGAGCGGGAGGGCTTCGCGAGCAGTACTTC.

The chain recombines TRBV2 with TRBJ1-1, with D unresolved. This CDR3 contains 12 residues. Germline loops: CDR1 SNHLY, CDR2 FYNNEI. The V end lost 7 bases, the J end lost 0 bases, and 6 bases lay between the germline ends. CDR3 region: CASIRVNTEAFF. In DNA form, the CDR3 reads TGTGCCAGCATCCGAGTGAACACTGAAGCTTTCTTT. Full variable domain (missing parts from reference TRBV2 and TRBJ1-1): EPEVTQTPSHQVTQMGQEVILRCVPISNHLYFYWYRQILGQKVEFLVSFYNNEISEKSEIFDDQFSVERPDGSNFTLKIRSTKLEDSAMYFCASIRVNTEAFFGQGTRLTVV.

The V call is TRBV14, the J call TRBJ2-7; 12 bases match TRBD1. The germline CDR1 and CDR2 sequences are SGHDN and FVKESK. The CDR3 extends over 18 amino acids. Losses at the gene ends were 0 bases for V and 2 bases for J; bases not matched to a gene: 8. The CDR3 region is CASSQDPAGQGATYEQYF. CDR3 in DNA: TGTGCCAGCAGCCAAGATCCGGCGGGACAGGGGGCGACCTACGAGCAGTACTTC.

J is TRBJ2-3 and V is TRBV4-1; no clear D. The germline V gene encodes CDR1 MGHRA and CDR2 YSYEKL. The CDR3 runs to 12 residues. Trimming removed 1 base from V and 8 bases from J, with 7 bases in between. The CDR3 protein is CASSQGLVTQYF. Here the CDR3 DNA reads TGCGCCAGCAGCCAAGGGCTGGTTACGCAGTATTTT.

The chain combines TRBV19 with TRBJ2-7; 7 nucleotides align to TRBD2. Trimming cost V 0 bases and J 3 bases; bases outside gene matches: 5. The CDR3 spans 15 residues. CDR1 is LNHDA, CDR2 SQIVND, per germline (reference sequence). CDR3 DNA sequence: TGTGCCAGTAGTATAGAGGCTAGCGGTTACTACGAGCAGTACTTC. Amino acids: CASSIEASGYYEQYF.

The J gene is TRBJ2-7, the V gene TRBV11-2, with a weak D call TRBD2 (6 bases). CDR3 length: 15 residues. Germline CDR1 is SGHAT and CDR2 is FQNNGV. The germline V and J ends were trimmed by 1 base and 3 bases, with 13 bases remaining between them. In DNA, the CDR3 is TGTGCCAGCAGCTTAGGCGGGGAAGTCAACTACGAGCAGTACTTC. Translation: CASSLGGEVNYEQYF.

The CDR3 loop reads CAISDRQGVNTGELFF. CDR3 DNA sequence: TGTGCCATCAGTGATAGACAGGGGGTGAACACCGGGGAGCTGTTTTTT. J is TRBJ2-2 and V is TRBV10-3; 9 nucleotides agree with TRBD1. J lost 1 base, V lost 3 bases, and 3 bases had no gene match. Germline values: CDR1 ENHRY, CDR2 SYGVKD. This CDR3 is built from 16 residues.

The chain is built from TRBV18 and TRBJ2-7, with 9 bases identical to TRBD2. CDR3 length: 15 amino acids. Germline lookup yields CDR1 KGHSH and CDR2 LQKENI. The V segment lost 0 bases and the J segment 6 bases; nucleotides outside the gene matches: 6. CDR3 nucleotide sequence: TGTGCCAGCTCACCACCGTCGCTAGCGGGGAGCGAGCAGTACTTC. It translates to CASSPPSLAGSEQYF. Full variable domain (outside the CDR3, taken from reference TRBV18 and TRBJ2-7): NAGVMQNPRHLVRRRGQEARLRCSPMKGHSHVYWYRQLPEEGLKFMVYLQKENIIDESGMPKERFSAEFPKEGPSILRIQQVVRGDSAAYFCASSPPSLAGSEQYFGPGTRLTVT.

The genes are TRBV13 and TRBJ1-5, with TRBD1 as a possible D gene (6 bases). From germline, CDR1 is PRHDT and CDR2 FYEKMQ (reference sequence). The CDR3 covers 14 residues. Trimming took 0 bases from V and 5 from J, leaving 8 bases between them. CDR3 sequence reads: CASSLGTGDQPQHF. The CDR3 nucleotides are TGTGCCAGCAGCTTAGGGACAGGTGATCAGCCCCAGCATTTT. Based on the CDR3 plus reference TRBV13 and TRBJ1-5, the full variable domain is AAGVIQSPRHLIKEKRETATLKCYPIPRHDTVYWYQQGPGQDPQFLISFYEKMQSDKGSIPDRFSAQQFSDYHSELNMSSLELGDSALYFCASSLGTGDQPQHFGDGTRLSIL.

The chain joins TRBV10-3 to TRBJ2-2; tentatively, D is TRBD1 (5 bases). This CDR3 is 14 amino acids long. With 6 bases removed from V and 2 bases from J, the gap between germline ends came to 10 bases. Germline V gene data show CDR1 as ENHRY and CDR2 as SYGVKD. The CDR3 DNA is TGTGCCATCAGCCCAGGGATTAACACCGGGGAGCTGTTTTTT. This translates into CAISPGINTGELFF.

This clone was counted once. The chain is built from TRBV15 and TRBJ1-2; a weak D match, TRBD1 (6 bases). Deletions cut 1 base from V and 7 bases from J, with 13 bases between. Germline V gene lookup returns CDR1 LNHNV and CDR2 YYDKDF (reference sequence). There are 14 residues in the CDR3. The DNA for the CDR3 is TGTGCCACCAGCAGAGCGGCAGGGGCGGGTGGCTACACCTTC. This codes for CATSRAAGAGGYTF.

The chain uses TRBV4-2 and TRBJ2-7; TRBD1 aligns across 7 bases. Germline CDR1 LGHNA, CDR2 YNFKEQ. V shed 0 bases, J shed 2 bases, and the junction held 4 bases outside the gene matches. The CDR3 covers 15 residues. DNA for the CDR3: TGTGCCAGCAGCCAAGAAGCGCAGGGGGCCTACGAGCAGTACTTC. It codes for CASSQEAQGAYEQYF.

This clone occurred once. For the CDR3, the DNA is TGTGCCACCAGTGATGTTATGATCCAGGGGGGTACGCAGTATTTT. Translation: CATSDVMIQGGTQYF. The V call is TRBV24-1, the J call TRBJ2-3; D may be TRBD1 (7 bases). The CDR3 sequence is 15 residues long. Germline V gene data show CDR1 as KGHDR and CDR2 as SFDVKD. V was trimmed by 3 bases and J by 8 bases, leaving 17 bases between them.

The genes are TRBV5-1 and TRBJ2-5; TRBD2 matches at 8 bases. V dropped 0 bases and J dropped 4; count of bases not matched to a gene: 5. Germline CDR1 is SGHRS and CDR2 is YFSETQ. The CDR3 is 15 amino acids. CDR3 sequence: CASSLVPSGSETQYF. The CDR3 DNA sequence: TGCGCCAGCAGCTTGGTGCCTAGCGGGTCAGAGACCCAGTACTTC.

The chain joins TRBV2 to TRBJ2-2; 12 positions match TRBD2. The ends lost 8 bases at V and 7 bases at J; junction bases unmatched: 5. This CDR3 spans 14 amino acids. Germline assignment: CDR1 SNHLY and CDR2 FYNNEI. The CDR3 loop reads CASLAGGPIGELFF. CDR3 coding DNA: TGTGCCAGCCTAGCGGGGGGGCCGATCGGGGAGCTGTTTTTT.

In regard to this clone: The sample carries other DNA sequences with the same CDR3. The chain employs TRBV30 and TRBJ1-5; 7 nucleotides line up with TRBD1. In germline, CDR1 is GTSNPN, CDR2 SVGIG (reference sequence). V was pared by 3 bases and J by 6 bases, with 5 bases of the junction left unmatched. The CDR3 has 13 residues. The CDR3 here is CAWSPGGGQPQHF. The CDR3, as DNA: TGTGCCTGGAGCCCAGGGGGTGGTCAGCCCCAGCATTTT.

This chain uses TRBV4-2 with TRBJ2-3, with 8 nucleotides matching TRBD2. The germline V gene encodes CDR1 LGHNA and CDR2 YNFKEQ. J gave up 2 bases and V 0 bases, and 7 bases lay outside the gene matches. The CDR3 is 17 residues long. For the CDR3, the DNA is TGTGCCAGCAGCCAAGATAAAGGCGGGGGGAACACAGATACGCAGTATTTT. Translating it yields CASSQDKGGGNTDTQYF.

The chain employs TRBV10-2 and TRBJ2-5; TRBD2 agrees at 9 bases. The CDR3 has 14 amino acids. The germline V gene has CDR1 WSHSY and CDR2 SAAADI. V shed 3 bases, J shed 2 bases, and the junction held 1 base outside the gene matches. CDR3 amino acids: CASSEAGGQETQYF. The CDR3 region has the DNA TGCGCCAGCAGTGAAGCGGGAGGACAAGAGACCCAGTACTTC.

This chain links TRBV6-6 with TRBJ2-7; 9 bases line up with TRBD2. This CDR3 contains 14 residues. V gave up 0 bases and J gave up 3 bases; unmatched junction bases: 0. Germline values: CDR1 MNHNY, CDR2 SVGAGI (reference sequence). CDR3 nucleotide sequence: TGTGCCAGCAGTTACTCTAGCGGGAGCTACGAGCAGTACTTC. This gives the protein CASSYSSGSYEQYF.

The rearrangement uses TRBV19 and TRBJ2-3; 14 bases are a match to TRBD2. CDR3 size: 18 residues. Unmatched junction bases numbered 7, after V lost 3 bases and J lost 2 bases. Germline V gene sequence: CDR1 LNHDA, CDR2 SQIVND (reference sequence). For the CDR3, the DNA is TGTGCCAGTAGTATCGGACTAGCGGGGGGCCTTCACACAGATACGCAGTATTTT. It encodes CASSIGLAGGLHTDTQYF.

CDR3 sequence: CASTSVGRGSSYEQYF. CDR3 coding DNA: TGTGCCAGCACTTCAGTAGGGCGGGGGAGCTCCTACGAGCAGTACTTC. The chain uses TRBV7-9 and TRBJ2-7; 7 bases align to TRBD2. Germline V lookup: CDR1 SEHNR, CDR2 FQNEAQ (reference sequence). The CDR3 loop spans 16 amino acids. The V segment lost 7 bases and the J segment 0 bases; nucleotides outside the gene matches: 12. Supplemented by reference TRBV7-9 and TRBJ2-7, the full variable domain reads DTGVSQNPRHKITKRGQNVTFRCDPISEHNRLYWYRQTLGQGPEFLTYFQNEAQLEKSRLLSDRFSAERPKGSFSTLEIQRTEQGDSAMYLCASTSVGRGSSYEQYFGPGTRLTVT.

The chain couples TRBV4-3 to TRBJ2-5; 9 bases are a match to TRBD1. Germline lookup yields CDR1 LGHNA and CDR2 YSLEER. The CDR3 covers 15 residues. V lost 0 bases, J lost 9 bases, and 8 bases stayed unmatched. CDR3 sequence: CASSQDGGTGMAQYF. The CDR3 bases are TGCGCCAGCAGCCAAGATGGGGGGACAGGGATGGCCCAGTACTTC.

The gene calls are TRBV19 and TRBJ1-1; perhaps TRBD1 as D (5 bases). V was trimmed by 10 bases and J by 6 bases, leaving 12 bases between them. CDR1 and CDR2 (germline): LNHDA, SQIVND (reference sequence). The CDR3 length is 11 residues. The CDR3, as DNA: TGTGCCACCAGGGCGGGGGCTGAAGCTTTCTTT. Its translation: CATRAGAEAFF.

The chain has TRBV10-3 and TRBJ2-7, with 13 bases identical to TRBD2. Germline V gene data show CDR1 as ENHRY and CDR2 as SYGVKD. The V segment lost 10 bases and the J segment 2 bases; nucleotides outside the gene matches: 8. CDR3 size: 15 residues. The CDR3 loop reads CATFGTSGEAYEQYF. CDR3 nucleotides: TGTGCCACCTTTGGGACTAGCGGGGAGGCCTACGAGCAGTACTTC.

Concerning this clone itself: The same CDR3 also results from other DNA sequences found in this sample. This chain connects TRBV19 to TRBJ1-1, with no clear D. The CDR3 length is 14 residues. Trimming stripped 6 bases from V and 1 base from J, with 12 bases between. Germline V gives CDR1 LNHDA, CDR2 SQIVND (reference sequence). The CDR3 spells CASRPTPKNTEAFF. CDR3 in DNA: TGTGCCAGTAGGCCGACACCCAAGAACACTGAAGCTTTCTTT.